This passage covers 3 T cell receptor beta chains from one sample sequenced in a study of T cells after yellow fever vaccination. Using its own MiXCR run on the 5' RACE reads, TCRdb lists one record per CDR3 protein. The table records about 310,000 distinct CDR3 sequences, about 3.5% of them present only once. The sequenced sample was PBMCs, obtained on the day of the yellow fever booster vaccination. These receptors came from a man aged 18-30 years who received the YFV17D yellow fever vaccine.

J is TRBJ2-2 and V is TRBV29-1; 14 positions match TRBD2. The J segment lost 5 bases and the V segment lost 7 bases, leaving 6 bases of the junction unmatched. CDR3 length equals 15 residues. The V gene's germline CDR1 is SQVTM and CDR2 ANQGSEA. The CDR3 DNA follows: TGCAGCGGCGGGACTAGCGGGGGTCTGACCGGGGAGCTGTTTTTT. Protein: CSGGTSGGLTGELFF.

This clonotype has ten or more counts. This rearrangement joins TRBV5-5 to TRBJ2-5; 7 nucleotides agree with TRBD2. The V gene's germline CDR1 is SGHKS and CDR2 YYEKEE (reference sequence). The V segment lost 3 bases and the J segment 9 bases; nucleotides outside the gene matches: 14. The CDR3 sequence is 15 residues long. CDR3 coding DNA: TGTGCCAGCAGCTCAGAATGGAGCGGGGAGGGGTCCCAGTACTTC. Amino acids: CASSSEWSGEGSQYF.

There are many counts of this clonotype. The V and J genes are TRBV5-1 and TRBJ1-2; D unresolved. Germline CDR1 SGHRS, CDR2 YFSETQ. V was trimmed by 0 bases and J by 3 bases, leaving 12 bases between them. The CDR3 loop spans 15 amino acids. The DNA for the CDR3 is TGCGCCAGCAGCTTGGCACGGGGATCGGACTATGGCTACACCTTC. It translates to CASSLARGSDYGYTF.